Listed here is a single T cell receptor beta chain. What it binds is unknown. The data belong to a study of shared clonotypes between healthy human individuals. Regarding the study as a whole: Read depth was anticipated to influence clonotype sharing among donors. Some naive CD4 clonotypes, about 5%, turned up in common across four donors.

The material for each subset, its genomic DNA, was split evenly across several immunoSEQ plates. Replicate PCRs run on sorted subsets employed 200 ng DNA, approximately 30,000 T cell genomes. Method: immunoSEQ multiplex PCR; TCRdb's copy keeps in-frame clones and lacks some. The table lists over a million clones, 70% to 80% of them singletons. This CDR3 comprises 12 residues. Trimming removed 1 base from V and 7 bases from J, with 5 bases in between. From germline, CDR1 is SGHRS and CDR2 YFSETQ. The clonotype comes from a man aged 18-30 years in good health. Some clones in this sample may be carry-over from other donors' samples. This sequence joins TRBV5-1 and TRBJ1-4; possible D gene TRBD1, 5 bases. The specimen was memory CD4+ T cells from PBMCs. Noted subset: CD45RA-negative fraction. The CDR3 coding sequence is TGCGCCAGCAGCTTGAGGGGTGAAAAACTGTTTTTT. It yields the protein CASSLRGEKLFF.